This entry lists 2 T cell receptor beta chains sequenced from one sample in a study of blood T cell repertoires in COVID-19. Only in-frame clones appear in the TCRdb table, and some are missing; sequencing was by immunoSEQ multiplex PCR. The table lists about 190,000 clones, 80% to 90% of them singletons. Material: peripheral blood. The source of these receptors is a man aged 25-45 years with acute or convalescent COVID-19.

The table lists this clone with a few counts. The chain combines TRBV10-3 with TRBJ1-1; 9 bases align to TRBD1. This CDR3 has 14 residues. The V and J ends lost 7 bases and 1 base, in that order; junction bases with no gene match: 4. Germline CDR1 reads ENHRY; CDR2 reads SYGVKD. The CDR3 coding sequence is TGTGCCATCAACAGGGGACAGGGGAACACTGAAGCTTTCTTT. This codes for CAINRGQGNTEAFF.

The V and J genes are TRBV14 and TRBJ2-1; perhaps TRBD2 as D (6 bases). CDR3 length: 14 amino acids. V was cut by 1 base and J by 7 bases, with 11 bases left in between. Germline values: CDR1 SGHDN, CDR2 FVKESK. The chain's CDR3 is CASSQVSGVNEQFF. As DNA, the CDR3 is TGTGCCAGCAGCCAAGTCTCGGGAGTTAATGAGCAGTTCTTC.